Listed here are 9 T cell receptor beta chains from one sample, sequenced in a study of blood T cell repertoires in COVID-19. Profiled with immunoSEQ multiplex PCR; TCRdb holds only in-frame clones, not every one. The sample has roughly 120,000 clones, approximately 87% seen once; the top ten hold 15% to 20%. The sample taken for sequencing was peripheral blood. The receptor set was obtained from a woman aged 60-75 years with acute or convalescent COVID-19.

CDR3 protein: CASSPASAAQGIGTQYF. As DNA, the CDR3 is TGCGCCAGCAGCCCGGCGTCGGCGGCTCAGGGGATTGGGACCCAGTACTTC. The chain combines TRBV5-1 with TRBJ2-5; D might be TRBD1 (6 bases). This CDR3 comprises 17 residues. CDR1 is SGHRS and CDR2 is YFSETQ in the germline V gene. Trimming pared 4 bases from V and 7 bases from J, leaving 26 bases between. Complete variable domain (other parts from reference TRBV5-1 and TRBJ2-5): KAGVTQTPRYLIKTRGQQVTLSCSPISGHRSVSWYQQTPGQGLQFLFEYFSETQRNKGNFPGRFSGRQFSNSRSEMNVSTLELGDSALYLCASSPASAAQGIGTQYFGPGTRLLVL.

This rearrangement joins TRBV5-1 to TRBJ2-2; possibly TRBD2 for D (5 bases). The CDR3 runs 13 residues. The germline V gene has CDR1 SGHRS and CDR2 YFSETQ. Deletions cut 7 bases from V and 4 bases from J, with 11 bases between. The CDR3 sequence: CASRTGPTGELFF. For the CDR3, the DNA is TGCGCCAGCCGGACTGGCCCCACCGGGGAGCTGTTTTTT.

The chain employs TRBV6-5 and TRBJ2-7; 9 nucleotides match TRBD2. CDR1 and CDR2 (germline): MNHEY, SVGAGI. V lost 0 bases and J lost 2; bases outside the gene matches: 5. The CDR3 loop spans 16 amino acids. The CDR3 here is CASSYSRLAGPYEQYF. The CDR3 DNA reads TGTGCCAGCAGTTACTCGAGGCTAGCGGGGCCCTACGAGCAGTACTTC.

V gene TRBV6-5 combines with J gene TRBJ1-2; perhaps TRBD1 as D (5 bases). Trimming cost V 10 bases and J 5 bases, with 17 bases left between them. Per the germline V gene, CDR1 is MNHEY and CDR2 is SVGAGI. This CDR3 is 13 amino acids long. The chain's CDR3 is CAIDRLNVYGYTF. Written as DNA, the CDR3 is TGTGCCATCGACAGATTAAACGTATATGGCTACACCTTC.

This chain uses TRBV7-2 with TRBJ2-5; D is possibly TRBD2 (7 bases). Germline V CDR1 and CDR2: SGHTA, FQGNSA. With 7 bases removed from V and 6 bases from J, the gap between germline ends came to 21 bases. CDR3 size: 15 residues. CDR3 region: CASTPPPGGGQTQYF. The CDR3 nucleotides read TGTGCCAGCACCCCCCCGCCGGGGGGCGGTCAGACCCAGTACTTC.

This chain uses TRBV7-6 with TRBJ2-7, with 10 nucleotides matching TRBD1. Looked up from germline, CDR1 is SGHVS and CDR2 is FNYEAQ. With 1 base clipped from V and 6 bases from J, the junction kept 0 bases outside the gene matches. This CDR3 contains 13 residues. This chain's CDR3 is CASSLGTGGEQYF. Here the CDR3 DNA reads TGTGCCAGCAGCTTAGGGACAGGGGGCGAGCAGTACTTC.

This rearrangement joins TRBV12-3 or TRBV12-4 to TRBJ1-2, with 7 bases that match TRBD1. V gave up 6 bases and J gave up 7 bases; unmatched junction bases: 8. The CDR3 totals 13 residues. The CDR3 here is CASRVSGGVGYTF. In nucleotides, the CDR3 is TGTGCCAGCAGAGTCTCAGGGGGAGTTGGCTACACCTTC.

The rearrangement joins TRBV27 to TRBJ1-2; tentative D call: TRBD1 (6 bases). V lost 8 bases and J 7 bases, leaving 20 bases between the germline ends. This CDR3 is 14 amino acids long. Germline V lookup: CDR1 MNHEY, CDR2 SMNVEV (reference sequence). CDR3 loop: CASHPGGGAGGYTF. In DNA, the CDR3 is TGTGCCAGCCACCCGGGTGGGGGGGCCGGTGGCTACACCTTC.

The V gene is TRBV3-1 (or the pseudogene TRBV3-2), the J gene TRBJ1-4; 7 bases align to TRBD1. Trimming cost V 7 bases and J 7 bases; bases outside gene matches: 9. Per germline, CDR1 LGHDT and CDR2 YNNKEL (reference sequence). This CDR3 has 14 amino acids. CDR3 nucleotides: TGTGCCAGCAAACAGGGGATCTTATCTGAAAAACTGTTTTTT. Protein product: CASKQGILSEKLFF.